The 18 T cell receptor beta chains below come from one sample, sequenced in a study of patients and donors after allogeneic stem cell transplantation. TCRdb reprocessed the RT-PCR reads with MiXCR, giving one entry per CDR3 protein. In the table there are roughly 960,000 distinct CDR3 sequences, approximately 19% of which are singletons. Sequencing was done on a sample of blood, either unsorted or a sorted T cell fraction (not recorded which). Receptors were obtained from a human donor who was either an allogeneic HSCT recipient or a stem cell or donor lymphocyte infusion donor (not recorded which). It is not recorded whose cells these are; they may come from a transplant donor.

This clonotype has only a few counts. V gene TRBV20-1 combines with J gene TRBJ2-1; 8 bases are a match to TRBD2. The germline V gene has CDR1 DFQATT and CDR2 SNEGSKA (reference sequence). V trimming: 1 base; J trimming: 4 bases; junction bases outside the gene matches: 6. The CDR3 contains 15 residues. The DNA of the CDR3 is TGCAGTGCTAGAGTGGTAGCGGGGCTATACAATGAGCAGTTCTTC. Residues: CSARVVAGLYNEQFF.

This chain connects TRBV25-1 to TRBJ2-4; D not certain. Between the trimmed V and J ends, which lost 3 bases and 6 bases, there was a span of 9 bases. This CDR3 has 13 amino acids. Germline-derived CDR1 and CDR2 are MGHDK and SYGVNS. The CDR3 DNA sequence: TGTGCCAGCAGTGATTCTCGGAGAAACATTCAGTACTTC. Its translation is CASSDSRRNIQYF.

This clonotype was counted only a few times. This chain uses TRBV6-1 with TRBJ2-3; 8 bases are shared with TRBD1. V dropped 6 bases and J dropped 6; count of bases not matched to a gene: 5. This CDR3 is 13 amino acids long. CDR1 and CDR2 from the germline V gene are MNHNS and SASEGT. The CDR3 DNA follows: TGTGCCAGCAGCCAGGGGGCGTCCGATACGCAGTATTTT. It yields the protein CASSQGASDTQYF.

The chain carries TRBV29-1 and TRBJ2-1; D tentatively fits TRBD1 or TRBD2 (5 bases each). Trimming removed 2 bases from V and 8 bases from J, with 19 bases in between. The CDR3 has 15 amino acids. In germline, CDR1 is SQVTM, CDR2 ANQGSEA. This CDR3 reads CSVETGTTRVDEQFF. CDR3 DNA sequence: TGCAGCGTTGAAACCGGGACCACGCGTGTAGATGAGCAGTTCTTC.

This clonotype was counted a few times. The chain has TRBV30 and TRBJ1-1, with 7 bases aligning to TRBD1. CDR1 and CDR2 from the germline V gene are GTSNPN and SVGIG (reference sequence). Germline trimming cut 3 bases from V and 5 bases from J; bases unmatched to any gene: 9. This CDR3 has 14 amino acids. The CDR3, as DNA: TGTGCCTGGAGGGATCGACAGGGTCGGACTGAAGCTTTCTTT. As protein: CAWRDRQGRTEAFF.

The chain recombines TRBV25-1 with TRBJ2-5; a possible D gene is TRBD2 (7 bases). V gave up 5 bases and J gave up 4 bases, with 17 bases separating them. Per germline, CDR1 MGHDK and CDR2 SYGVNS. This CDR3 comprises 15 residues. The chain's CDR3 is CASSRGGVRSETQYF. The CDR3 region has the DNA TGTGCCAGCAGTAGGGGGGGTGTCCGCTCAGAGACCCAGTACTTC.

There are a few counts of this clonotype. The rearrangement links TRBV15 to TRBJ2-7; tentatively, D is TRBD1 (6 bases). Trimming shortened V by 8 bases and J by 6 bases, and 14 bases separated the two germline ends. This CDR3 has 12 amino acids. Germline loops: CDR1 LNHNV, CDR2 YYDKDF (reference sequence). CDR3 in amino acids: CATGQGWTEQYF. In DNA, the CDR3 is TGTGCCACCGGGCAGGGGTGGACCGAGCAGTACTTC.

Here the CDR3 DNA reads TGCAGTGCTAGAGTGGCAGGGGGCGATTGGTCACCCCTCCACTTT. It specifies CSARVAGGDWSPLHF. The chain has TRBV20-1 and TRBJ1-6; 8 nucleotides line up with TRBD1. CDR1 and CDR2 (germline): DFQATT, SNEGSKA (reference sequence). V shed 1 base and J 10 bases; nucleotides not matched to a gene: 9. The CDR3 runs 15 residues.

This clonotype was recorded a few times. The chain couples TRBV20-1 to TRBJ2-3, with 7 nucleotides matching TRBD1. Germline V gene lookup returns CDR1 DFQATT and CDR2 SNEGSKA (reference sequence). The CDR3 consists of 15 residues. V was pared by 3 bases and J by 4 bases, with 10 bases of the junction left unmatched. CDR3 nucleotide sequence: TGCAGTGCTAGGCACTATACAGGGGAACCAGATACGCAGTATTTT. Translated: CSARHYTGEPDTQYF.

The table lists this clonotype with many counts. The rearrangement uses TRBV12-3 or TRBV12-4 and TRBJ2-7, with TRBD2 matching 10 bases. With 4 bases clipped from V and 3 bases from J, the junction kept 6 bases outside the gene matches. The CDR3 loop spans 15 amino acids. The CDR3 region has the DNA TGTGCCAGCAGTTGGGCTAGCGGGAGTAGCTACGAGCAGTACTTC. Translation gives CASSWASGSSYEQYF.

The genes are TRBV11-2 and TRBJ2-1, with 12 bases aligning to TRBD2. J lost 7 bases, V lost 4 bases, and 14 bases had no gene match. The CDR3 has 18 residues. In germline, CDR1 is SGHAT, CDR2 FQNNGV. The DNA for the CDR3 is TGTGCCAGCAGCTCTCGATGGGGAACTAGCGGGAGGTTGAATGAGCAGTTCTTC. This translates into CASSSRWGTSGRLNEQFF. The full variable domain, rest sourced from reference TRBV11-2 and TRBJ2-1, is EAGVAQSPRYKIIEKRQSVAFWCNPISGHATLYWYQQILGQGPKLLIQFQNNGVVDDSQLPKDRFSAERLKGVDSTLKIQPAKLEDSAVYLCASSSRWGTSGRLNEQFFGPGTRLTVL.

This sequence joins TRBV6-5 and TRBJ2-7; the D gene could be TRBD1 or TRBD2 (5 bases each). The CDR3 extends over 12 amino acids. Trimming took 7 bases from V and 6 from J, leaving 13 bases between them. Per the germline V gene, CDR1 is MNHEY and CDR2 is SVGAGI. The CDR3: CASKEGGGEQYF. For the CDR3, the DNA is TGTGCCAGCAAGGAAGGTGGGGGCGAGCAGTACTTC.

The chain couples TRBV7-2 to TRBJ1-1; D is unresolved. The CDR3 contains 14 residues. V lost 5 bases to trimming and J lost 6 bases, with 16 bases between them. Germline CDR1 reads SGHTA; CDR2 reads FQGNSA. DNA of the CDR3: TGTGCCAGCAGCACCCCTCGTGCTTCGTCTGAAGCTTTCTTT. Amino acid sequence: CASSTPRASSEAFF. Drawing the rest from reference TRBV7-2 and TRBJ1-1, the complete variable domain is GAGVSQSPSNKVTEKGKDVELRCDPISGHTALYWYRQSLGQGLEFLIYFQGNSAPDKSGLPSDRFSAERTGGSVSTLTIQRTQQEDSAVYLCASSTPRASSEAFFGQGTRLTVV.

In its sample, this clonotype was seen a few times. V usage is TRBV10-3 and J usage is TRBJ2-5; no clear D gene. V was pared by 3 bases and J by 4 bases, with 9 bases between. Germline V CDR1 and CDR2: ENHRY, SYGVKD. This CDR3 comprises 13 residues. The CDR3 DNA reads as TGTGCCATCAGTGATGGGCAGAGAGAGACCCAGTACTTC. It specifies CAISDGQRETQYF.

This chain connects TRBV2 to TRBJ2-2; the match to TRBD2 covers 7 bases. CDR3 length: 15 residues. The germline gives CDR1 SNHLY, CDR2 FYNNEI. V trimming: 6 bases; J trimming: 2 bases; junction bases outside the gene matches: 6. The CDR3 loop reads CASRDQRGNTGELFF. CDR3 DNA sequence: TGTGCCAGCAGGGACCAGCGGGGAAACACCGGGGAGCTGTTTTTT. Full variable domain (rest looked up from reference TRBV2 and TRBJ2-2): EPEVTQTPSHQVTQMGQEVILRCVPISNHLYFYWYRQILGQKVEFLVSFYNNEISEKSEIFDDQFSVERPDGSNFTLKIRSTKLEDSAMYFCASRDQRGNTGELFFGEGSRLTVL.

This clonotype was counted only a few times. The chain recombines TRBV14 with TRBJ2-1; D might be TRBD2 (6 bases). Germline V CDR1 and CDR2: SGHDN, FVKESK. This CDR3 contains 14 residues. V lost 5 bases to trimming and J lost 6 bases, with 14 bases between them. In DNA form, the CDR3 reads TGTGCCAGCAGCGAACAATTCGGGGGCAATGAGCAGTTCTTC. Its translation: CASSEQFGGNEQFF.

This clonotype was found many times. The chain uses TRBV12-3 or TRBV12-4 and TRBJ1-2, with 7 bases lining up with TRBD1. The CDR3 runs 17 residues. The trim removed 3 bases at V and 10 bases at J, leaving 20 bases unmatched. The CDR3 region is CASSFFPKPGQISDYTF. In DNA form, the CDR3 reads TGTGCCAGCAGTTTCTTTCCCAAACCGGGACAGATATCCGACTACACCTTC.

The rearrangement uses TRBV4-1 and TRBJ2-7; 8 nucleotides line up with TRBD1. The junction had 7 bases not matched to a gene; V was cut back by 3 bases and J by 3 bases. Germline assignment: CDR1 MGHRA and CDR2 YSYEKL. This CDR3 comprises 15 residues. CDR3 sequence: CASSQGQARVYEQYF. CDR3 bases: TGCGCCAGCAGCCAGGGACAGGCGAGAGTCTACGAGCAGTACTTC.